This T cell receptor beta chain was captured in a study of beta chain features in type 1 diabetes. General study findings and limits: TCRB CDR3s were moderately but significantly shorter in Type 1 diabetes patients in all four CD4+ subsets.

Since all of the isolated RNA was reverse transcribed, expressed TCRB transcripts were what got sequenced. Method: immunoSEQ multiplex PCR; TCRdb's copy keeps in-frame clones and lacks some. The sample holds roughly 700,000 clones, about an eighth seen once. With regard to this clone: The antigen is undetermined.

The CDR3 sequence is 14 residues long. Germline CDR1 and CDR2: SGDLS and YYNGEE. Trimming removed 2 bases at V and 8 bases at J, with 14 bases between. Sequenced: naive CD4+ T cells from blood. This rearrangement joins TRBV9 to TRBJ2-1, with D hard to call. The receptor's source is a man aged 18 to 29 with type 1 diabetes. In DNA, the CDR3 is TGTGCCAGCAGCGTGGGCACGGTTGGGGATGAGCAGTTCTTC. Its translation is CASSVGTVGDEQFF.